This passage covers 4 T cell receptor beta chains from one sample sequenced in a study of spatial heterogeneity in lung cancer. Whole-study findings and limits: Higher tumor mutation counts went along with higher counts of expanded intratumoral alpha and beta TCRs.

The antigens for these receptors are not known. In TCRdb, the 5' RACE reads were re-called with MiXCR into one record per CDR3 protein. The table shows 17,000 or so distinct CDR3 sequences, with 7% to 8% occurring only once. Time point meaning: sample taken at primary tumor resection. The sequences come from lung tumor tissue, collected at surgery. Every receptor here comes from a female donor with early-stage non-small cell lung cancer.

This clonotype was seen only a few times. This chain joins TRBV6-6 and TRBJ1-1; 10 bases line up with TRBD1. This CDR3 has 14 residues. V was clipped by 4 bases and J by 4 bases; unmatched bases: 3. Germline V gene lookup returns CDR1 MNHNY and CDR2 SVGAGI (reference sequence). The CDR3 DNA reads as TGTGCCAGCAGTTCCGGGGACAGGGGCACTGAAGCTTTCTTT. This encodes CASSSGDRGTEAFF.

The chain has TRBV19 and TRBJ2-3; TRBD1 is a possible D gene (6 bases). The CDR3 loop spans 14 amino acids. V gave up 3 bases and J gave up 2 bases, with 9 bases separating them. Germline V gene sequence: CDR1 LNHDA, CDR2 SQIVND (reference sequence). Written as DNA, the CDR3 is TGTGCCAGTAGTATTCGGACAGTCACAGATACGCAGTATTTT. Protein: CASSIRTVTDTQYF.

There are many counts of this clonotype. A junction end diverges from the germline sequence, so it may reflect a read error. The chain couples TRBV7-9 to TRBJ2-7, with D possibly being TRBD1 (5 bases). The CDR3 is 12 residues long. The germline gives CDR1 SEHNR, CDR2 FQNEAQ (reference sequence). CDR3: CASDNEGAETRF. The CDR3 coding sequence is TGTGCCAGCGACAATGAAGGGGCGGAAACGCGCTTC.

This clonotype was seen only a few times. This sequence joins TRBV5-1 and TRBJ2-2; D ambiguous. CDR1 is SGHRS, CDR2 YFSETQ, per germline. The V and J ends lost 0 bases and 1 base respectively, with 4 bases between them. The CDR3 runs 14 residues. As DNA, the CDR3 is TGCGCCAGCAGCTTGGTCTTGAACACCGGGGAGCTGTTTTTT. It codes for CASSLVLNTGELFF.